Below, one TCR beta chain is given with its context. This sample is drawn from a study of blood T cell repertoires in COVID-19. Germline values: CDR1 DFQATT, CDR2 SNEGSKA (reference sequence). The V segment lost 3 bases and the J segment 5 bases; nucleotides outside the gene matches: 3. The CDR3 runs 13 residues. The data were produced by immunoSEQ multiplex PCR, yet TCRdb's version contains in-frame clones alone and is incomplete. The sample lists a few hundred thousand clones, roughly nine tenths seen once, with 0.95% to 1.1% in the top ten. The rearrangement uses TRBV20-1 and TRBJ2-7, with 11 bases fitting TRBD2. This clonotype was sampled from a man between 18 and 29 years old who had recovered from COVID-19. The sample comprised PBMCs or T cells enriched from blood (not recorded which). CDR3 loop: CSASSGRGDEQYF. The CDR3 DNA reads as TGCAGTGCTAGTAGCGGGAGGGGGGACGAGCAGTACTTC.